The rows below give T cell receptor beta chains drawn from one sample of a study of Graves' ophthalmopathy and Graves' hyperthyroidism. TCRdb called the multiplex PCR reads again in MiXCR, with one record for every CDR3 protein. The table shows a few hundred thousand distinct CDR3 sequences, with roughly 15% occurring only once. The source material was peripheral blood. These receptors were obtained from an adult woman with stable Graves' hyperthyroidism. Both conserved end residues are part of each CDR3. D genes are given only for firm matches. Only part of the rows carry a size: once, few, many, or a class if the clone is expanded.

CDR3nt	CDR3aa	v_gene	abundance	d_gene	j_gene
TGTGCCTGGAGTGTAGGACAGGGGCAATATGGCAATCAGCCCCAGCATTTT	CAWSVGQGQYGNQPQHF	TRBV30	many	TRBD1	TRBJ1-5
TGTGCCAGCAGCTTAGTGGGGGGGACTAGCGGGAGGGCCCGTAACGAGCAGTACTTC	CASSLVGGTSGRARNEQYF	TRBV7-2	many	TRBD2	TRBJ2-7
TGCAGCGTTGAAGCTAGGCACACAAGGACTGAAGCTTTCTTT	CSVEARHTRTEAFF	TRBV29-1	many	NA	TRBJ1-1
TGCAGCGTTGGGGGTAGAAACGCCGAGACCCAGTACTTC	CSVGGRNAETQYF	TRBV29-1	few	NA	TRBJ2-5
TGTGCCAGCAGCATGGGACAGGGGGCCGGGGGAGGGGAGACCCAGTACTTC	CASSMGQGAGGGETQYF	TRBV7-8	many	TRBD1	TRBJ2-5
TGTGCCAGCAGCCGGAACGACAGAAACATTCAGTACTTC	CASSRNDRNIQYF	TRBV28	many	NA	TRBJ2-4
TGCAGTGCTACGGGACGTTCGAACACCGGGGAGCTGTTTTTT	CSATGRSNTGELFF	TRBV20-1	NA	NA	TRBJ2-2
TGTGCCAGCAGGAGGGCTAGCGGGATCTCTGGGGCCAACGTCCTGACTTTC	CASRRASGISGANVLTF	TRBV2	many	TRBD2	TRBJ2-6
TGTGCCAGCAGTAGGGGGGGGCCCGGGGAGCTGTTTTTT	CASSRGGPGELFF	TRBV12-3/TRBV12-4	many	NA	TRBJ2-2
TGTGCCAGCAGACCCCGGACAGGGAACACTGAAGCTTTCTTT	CASRPRTGNTEAFF	TRBV6-2/TRBV6-3	many	TRBD1	TRBJ1-1
TGTGCCAGGCCTGGGTCGTTGTTCTACGAGCAGTACTTC	CARPGSLFYEQYF	TRBV6-8	many	NA	TRBJ2-7
TGTGCCAGTAATAGAAGGGGCTCTGGGGCCAACGTCCTGACTTTC	CASNRRGSGANVLTF	TRBV28	many	NA	TRBJ2-6
TGTGCCAGCAGCGCGACCAACCCTGTGCCAGTCGGGACCCAGTACTTC	CASSATNPVPVGTQYF	TRBV3-1	many	NA	TRBJ2-5
TGCAGTGCTCGCCTAATCATGGGGGGTGACGAGCAGTACTTC	CSARLIMGGDEQYF	TRBV20-1	many	NA	TRBJ2-7
TGCAGTGCTAGGCCCCGGGACAGGAGGAATGGACCCTATGGCTACACCTTC	CSARPRDRRNGPYGYTF	TRBV20-1	many	TRBD1	TRBJ1-2
TGTGCCACCAGTGATTTTTTCCCGAAATTGGGCAGGATCAACACCGGGGAGCTGTTTTTT	CATSDFFPKLGRINTGELFF	TRBV24-1	many	NA	TRBJ2-2